Following are 30 T cell receptor beta chains from one sample sequenced in a study of blood T cells in healthy people across ages. A second about 7 to 12 cycle PCR used barcoded and J-beta primers. One entry per CDR3 protein results from TCRdb running MiXCR on the 5' RACE reads. Here the sample spans over 600,000 distinct CDR3 sequences, 56% being singletons. Sequenced sample: blood. The receptor source for this set is a man aged 40-49 years in good health.

The table lists this clonotype with a few counts. This chain joins TRBV7-2 and TRBJ2-2; TRBD2 might be the D (7 bases). With 1 base removed from V and 6 bases from J, the gap between germline ends came to 18 bases. This CDR3 spans 17 amino acids. The germline V gene has CDR1 SGHTA and CDR2 FQGNSA. CDR3 loop: CASSLEPGGAGAGELFF. As DNA, the CDR3 is TGTGCCAGCAGCTTAGAACCTGGGGGCGCGGGGGCCGGGGAGCTGTTTTTT. Filled out from reference TRBV7-2 and TRBJ2-2, the complete variable domain reads GAGVSQSPSNKVTEKGKDVELRCDPISGHTALYWYRQSLGQGLEFLIYFQGNSAPDKSGLPSDRFSAERTGGSVSTLTIQRTQQEDSAVYLCASSLEPGGAGAGELFFGEGSRLTVL.

The table lists this clonotype with a few counts. The J gene is TRBJ2-3, the V gene TRBV29-1; 8 positions match TRBD1. The CDR3 has 14 amino acids. From germline, CDR1 is SQVTM and CDR2 ANQGSEA. The trim removed 5 bases at V and 2 bases at J, leaving 6 bases unmatched. The DNA of the CDR3 is TGCAGCGTTTCTCAGGGACAGGACACAGATACGCAGTATTTT. It translates to CSVSQGQDTDTQYF.

The V call is TRBV4-1, the J call TRBJ1-2; the match to TRBD1 covers 9 bases. Per germline, CDR1 MGHRA and CDR2 YSYEKL. The CDR3 has 13 residues. The trim removed 7 bases at V and 10 bases at J, leaving 10 bases unmatched. The CDR3 region is CASKSGTGTFYTF. In DNA, the CDR3 is TGCGCCAGCAAAAGTGGGACAGGGACCTTCTACACCTTC.

V usage is TRBV2 and J usage is TRBJ2-3, with D possibly TRBD1 on 6 matching bases. The germline CDR1 and CDR2 sequences are SNHLY and FYNNEI. The length of the CDR3 is 12 residues. Trimming left V 11 bases short and J 6 bases short, with 15 bases between. CDR3 coding DNA: TGTGCCCCCTGGACAGAGCCCGATACGCAGTATTTT. Translated, it gives CAPWTEPDTQYF.

This rearrangement joins TRBV12-3 or TRBV12-4 to TRBJ2-3; D possibly matches TRBD1 or TRBD2 (5 bases each). The CDR3 loop spans 19 amino acids. Trimming removed 6 bases at V and 6 bases at J, with 31 bases between. The CDR3: CASSLKLRDASTTVDTQYF. CDR3 in DNA: TGTGCCAGCAGCCTTAAGCTCCGGGACGCTTCAACCACAGTGGATACGCAGTATTTT.

In nucleotides, the CDR3 is TGCAGTGCTAGCTGGCCAAGGGTGATTGGGGCCAACGTCCTGACTTTC. Translated, it gives CSASWPRVIGANVLTF. The chain has TRBV20-1 and TRBJ2-6, with D unclear. Between the trimmed V and J ends, which lost 3 bases and 3 bases, there was a span of 15 bases. The CDR3 is 16 residues long. Per germline, CDR1 DFQATT and CDR2 SNEGSKA (reference sequence).

This chain joins TRBV7-2 and TRBJ2-7; possibly TRBD1 or TRBD2 for D (7 bases each). The DNA end is more similar to TRBJ2-5, so the J call may be wrong. The CDR3 totals 15 residues. Germline-derived CDR1 and CDR2 are SGHTA and FQGNSA. CDR3: CASSPSGGQTETQYF. For the CDR3, the DNA is TGTGCCAGCAGCCCCTCGGGGGGACAGACAGAGACCCAGTACTTC.

This clonotype was counted between two and nine times. The rearrangement joins TRBV28 to TRBJ2-3; either TRBD1 or TRBD2 may fit D (6 bases each). There are 14 residues in the CDR3. V lost 6 bases, J lost 11 bases, and 21 bases lay in between. Germline assignment: CDR1 MDHEN and CDR2 SYDVKM. Here the CDR3 reads CASSHGGGYPQQYF. For the CDR3, the DNA is TGTGCCAGCAGCCACGGGGGCGGTTACCCGCAGCAGTATTTT.

The rearrangement joins TRBV15 to TRBJ2-3; possibly TRBD1 or TRBD2 for D (5 bases each). Trimming stripped 5 bases from V and 4 bases from J, with 16 bases between. Germline assignment: CDR1 LNHNV and CDR2 YYDKDF (reference sequence). The CDR3 is 15 residues long. CDR3 protein: CATSGRQRESDTQYF. The CDR3 DNA sequence: TGTGCCACCAGCGGGAGACAGCGTGAGTCAGATACGCAGTATTTT.

This chain uses TRBV20-1 with TRBJ2-5; 10 nucleotides line up with TRBD2. The trim removed 3 bases at V and 4 bases at J, leaving 8 bases unmatched. Germline V gene sequence: CDR1 DFQATT, CDR2 SNEGSKA (reference sequence). CDR3 size: 15 residues. Here the CDR3 DNA reads TGCAGTGCTAGCCCTAGCGGGAGATACCCAGAGACCCAGTACTTC. Protein: CSASPSGRYPETQYF.

This chain links TRBV7-8 with TRBJ1-1; TRBD1 is a possible D gene (5 bases). V lost 2 bases, J lost 5 bases, and 15 bases lay in between. The CDR3 extends over 15 amino acids. Germline V CDR1 and CDR2: SGHVS, FQNEAQ. The CDR3 DNA reads as TGTGCCAGCAGCTTAACATCCGGGGGGAGGACTGAAGCTTTCTTT. Its protein product is CASSLTSGGRTEAFF. Full variable domain (rest looked up from reference TRBV7-8 and TRBJ1-1): GAGVSQSPRYKVAKRGQDVALRCDPISGHVSLFWYQQALGQGPEFLTYFQNEAQLDKSGLPSDRFFAERPEGSVSTLKIQRTQQEDSAVYLCASSLTSGGRTEAFFGQGTRLTVV.

J is TRBJ2-6 and V is TRBV9; TRBD2 is a possible D gene (7 bases). Germline lookup yields CDR1 SGDLS and CDR2 YYNGEE. V gave up 4 bases and J gave up 5 bases, with 28 bases separating them. There are 20 residues in the CDR3. CDR3 coding DNA: TGTGCCAGCAGCCCGGGAAGGGGGGGGGAGACCCTCGCTCGGGCCAACGTCCTGACTTTC. Protein sequence: CASSPGRGGETLARANVLTF.

The V call is TRBV4-2, the J call TRBJ2-1; the D gene could be TRBD1 or TRBD2 (6 bases each). The CDR3 totals 17 residues. V gave up 5 bases and J gave up 3 bases, with 20 bases separating them. Germline V gene lookup returns CDR1 LGHNA and CDR2 YNFKEQ. CDR3 sequence (DNA): TGTGCCAGCAGCTTAGTGCCTGCGGGGACACTCTACAATGAGCAGTTCTTC. Translating it yields CASSLVPAGTLYNEQFF.

This clonotype was seen once. J is TRBJ2-3 and V is TRBV18, with D uncertain. The CDR3 is 18 amino acids. The germline V and J ends were trimmed by 1 base and 2 bases, with 19 bases remaining between them. Germline values: CDR1 KGHSH, CDR2 LQKENI. The CDR3 nucleotides read TGTGCCAGCTCACCACTACGGAGTTCAGTCCGAGACACAGATACGCAGTATTTT. Protein product: CASSPLRSSVRDTDTQYF.

This clonotype was seen only a few times. V usage is TRBV6-6 and J usage is TRBJ2-3; D not resolved. Per the germline V gene, CDR1 is MNHNY and CDR2 is SVGAGI (reference sequence). The CDR3 runs to 14 residues. With 6 bases removed from V and 9 bases from J, the gap between germline ends came to 19 bases. The CDR3 sequence: CASRAAFRPVTQYF. CDR3 bases: TGTGCCAGCAGGGCAGCTTTCCGACCAGTGACGCAGTATTTT.

The chain links TRBV6-5 to TRBJ2-5; D gene ambiguous. The germline V and J ends were trimmed by 4 bases and 2 bases, with 17 bases remaining between them. The CDR3 is made up of 16 amino acids. Germline loops: CDR1 MNHEY, CDR2 SVGAGI. The CDR3 loop reads CASSSAGSLDQETQYF. CDR3 nucleotide sequence: TGTGCCAGCAGTTCGGCCGGTTCACTCGATCAAGAGACCCAGTACTTC.

This rearrangement joins TRBV23-1 to TRBJ2-6, with D uncertain. TRBV23-1 carries the ORF label, with uncertain function. This CDR3 contains 17 residues. Trimming shortened V by 7 bases and J by 1 base, and 17 bases separated the two germline ends. CDR3 loop: CASNPPTERSGANVLTF. CDR3 sequence (DNA): TGCGCCAGCAATCCACCGACCGAGAGATCTGGGGCCAACGTCCTGACTTTC.

CDR3 bases: TGTGCCAGCCGACCTTTCCTCTCCTACGAGCAGTACTTC. This encodes CASRPFLSYEQYF. The V and J genes are TRBV7-3 and TRBJ2-1; D is ambiguous. The closer fit of TRBJ2-7 to the DNA end suggests the J call may be wrong. The germline V gene has CDR1 SGHTA and CDR2 FQGTGA. CDR3 size: 13 residues.

This clonotype was detected once. J is TRBJ1-2 and V is TRBV7-9; D remains ambiguous. The CDR3 extends over 11 amino acids. Per the germline V gene, CDR1 is SEHNR and CDR2 is FQNEAQ (reference sequence). V was shortened by 5 bases and J by 3 bases, with 4 bases between the two germline ends. The CDR3 DNA is TGTGCCAGCAGCGCACACTATGGCTACACCTTC. Translated: CASSAHYGYTF.

The chain has TRBV20-1 and TRBJ2-2, with a weak D call TRBD1 (6 bases). Deletions cut 1 base from V and 1 base from J, with 10 bases between. The germline V gene has CDR1 DFQATT and CDR2 SNEGSKA (reference sequence). The CDR3 is made up of 15 amino acids. Here the CDR3 reads CSARGWGQNTGELFF. CDR3 bases: TGCAGTGCTAGAGGCTGGGGACAGAACACCGGGGAGCTGTTTTTT.

This chain links TRBV7-2 with TRBJ2-1; possibly TRBD1 for D (6 bases). CDR1 and CDR2 from the germline V gene are SGHTA and FQGNSA. This CDR3 region has 13 residues. V lost 4 bases to trimming and J lost 10 bases, with 14 bases between them. The CDR3 sequence: CASSSKGGTEQFF. For the CDR3, the DNA is TGTGCCAGCAGCTCGAAAGGGGGTACGGAGCAGTTCTTC.

This clonotype has only a few counts. The CDR3 nucleotides read TGTGCCAGCAGCCAAGAGTCCGCCTACGAGCAGTACTTC. Translating it yields CASSQESAYEQYF. The chain joins TRBV14 to TRBJ2-7; D is unclear. Trimming removed 0 bases from V and 2 bases from J, with 5 bases in between. This CDR3 region has 13 residues. Germline V gene sequence: CDR1 SGHDN, CDR2 FVKESK.

The V gene is TRBV11-2, the J gene TRBJ2-7; a weak D match, TRBD2 (6 bases). Trimming cost V 4 bases and J 1 base, with 14 bases left between them. The germline CDR1 and CDR2 sequences are SGHAT and FQNNGV. The CDR3 has 15 residues. The CDR3 sequence is CASSSLGTGSYEQYF. The DNA for the CDR3 is TGTGCCAGCAGCTCGCTTGGGACTGGTTCCTACGAGCAGTACTTC.

The J gene is TRBJ2-7, the V gene TRBV3-1; D unclear. Per the germline V gene, CDR1 is LGHDT and CDR2 is YNNKEL (reference sequence). The CDR3 runs to 14 residues. V was clipped by 0 bases and J by 10 bases, with 16 bases between them. CDR3 DNA: TGTGCCAGCAGCCAAGAACCCCCCGTTGGGTCCCAGTACTTC. This gives the protein CASSQEPPVGSQYF.

This rearrangement joins TRBV6-2 or TRBV6-3 to TRBJ1-1; perhaps TRBD1 as D (6 bases). The CDR3 is 13 amino acids. V lost 2 bases and J 10 bases, leaving 14 bases between the germline ends. The germline V gene encodes CDR1 MNHEY and CDR2 SVGEGT. Here the CDR3 reads CASSYAGEERAFF. CDR3 in DNA: TGTGCCAGCAGTTACGCAGGGGAAGAGCGAGCTTTCTTT.

This rearrangement joins TRBV15 to TRBJ2-5; D might be TRBD2 (5 bases). CDR1 is LNHNV, CDR2 YYDKDF, per germline (reference sequence). Trimming took 5 bases from V and 2 from J, leaving 15 bases between them. CDR3 length equals 15 residues. CDR3: CATSLDSLKQETQYF. The CDR3 nucleotides are TGTGCCACCAGCCTGGACTCTCTTAAACAAGAGACCCAGTACTTC. The whole variable domain, filled in from reference TRBV15 and TRBJ2-5, reads DAMVIQNPRYQVTQFGKPVTLSCSQTLNHNVMYWYQQKSSQAPKLLFHYYDKDFNNEADTPDNFQSRRPNTSFCFLDIRSPGLGDTAMYLCATSLDSLKQETQYFGPGTRLLVL.

This chain connects TRBV14 to TRBJ2-1; D gene ambiguous. Germline V gene lookup returns CDR1 SGHDN and CDR2 FVKESK. V was clipped by 2 bases and J by 5 bases, with 13 bases between them. This CDR3 comprises 15 residues. The CDR3 nucleotides read TGTGCCAGCAGCCAACGAACCTGGTATGACAATGAGCAGTTCTTC. Its protein product is CASSQRTWYDNEQFF. Based on the CDR3 plus reference TRBV14 and TRBJ2-1, the full variable domain is EAGVTQFPSHSVIEKGQTVTLRCDPISGHDNLYWYRRVMGKEIKFLLHFVKESKQDESGMPNNRFLAERTGGTYSTLKVQPAELEDSGVYFCASSQRTWYDNEQFFGPGTRLTVL.

The V and J genes are TRBV2 and TRBJ2-3; no reliable D call. Germline values: CDR1 SNHLY, CDR2 FYNNEI. V shed 3 bases and J shed 2 bases, with 9 bases lying between them. This CDR3 region has 14 residues. CDR3 protein: CASSDWALTDTQYF. CDR3 bases: TGTGCCAGCAGTGATTGGGCTCTCACAGATACGCAGTATTTT.

In its sample, this clonotype was seen a few times. The chain joins TRBV7-2 to TRBJ1-5, with D unclear. The V end lost 5 bases, the J end lost 11 bases, and 16 bases lay between the germline ends. CDR1 is SGHTA and CDR2 is FQGNSA in the germline V gene. The CDR3 is made up of 13 amino acids. The CDR3 here is CASSVQVKGTQHF. Written as DNA, the CDR3 is TGTGCCAGCAGCGTTCAGGTTAAGGGTACCCAGCATTTT.

The count of this clonotype is one. The chain combines TRBV7-2 with TRBJ1-1, with a weak D call TRBD1 (6 bases). The ends were cut back, 2 bases at V and 1 base at J, with 11 bases in the middle. This CDR3 is 15 amino acids long. The germline V gene has CDR1 SGHTA and CDR2 FQGNSA. CDR3 amino acids: CASSLWGGGNTEAFF. CDR3 DNA sequence: TGTGCCAGCAGCTTATGGGGAGGGGGGAACACTGAAGCTTTCTTT.